This T cell receptor beta chain derives from a study of CD8+ T cells in alopecia areata. PBMCs provided sorted CD4+ and CD8+ T cells. Following RNA extraction, reverse transcription yielded cDNA that acted as the sequencing template. Only in-frame clones appear in the TCRdb table, and some are missing; sequencing was by immunoSEQ multiplex PCR. The sample has over 120,000 clones, under 60% seen once. Germline V gene data show CDR1 as SGDLS and CDR2 as YYNGEE. This CDR3 spans 15 amino acids. With 4 bases clipped from V and 4 bases from J, the junction kept 5 bases outside the gene matches. This rearrangement joins TRBV9 to TRBJ2-1; TRBD1 matches at 10 bases. Sequenced here: CD4+ T cells sorted from blood, sampled at week 0. The TCR comes from a human donor with alopecia areata. The CDR3 here is CASSSRDRGYNEQFF. The DNA of the CDR3 is TGTGCCAGCAGCTCCCGGGACAGGGGATACAATGAGCAGTTCTTC.